This T cell receptor (beta chain) was sequenced during a study of CD4 T cells in relation to SARS-CoV-2 and coronaviruses. Study-level findings and limits: Roughly 65% of donors had memory CD4+ clonotypes crossrecognizing SARS-CoV-2 and common cold coronavirus spike.

This clone was picked up one time. Its target is unknown. The CDR3 consists of 17 residues. CDR1 is LNHNV, CDR2 YYDKDF, per germline (reference sequence). V gave up 3 bases and J gave up 2 bases; unmatched junction bases: 11. Unexposed donor CD4+ T cells date from about 2011-2018, before the COVID-19 pandemic. CD4+ T cells were isolated from the cells after roughly 11 days of culture. As cell numbers allowed, unexposed-donor CD4+ T cells faced SARS-CoV-2 S/N and four cold-coronavirus spikes. Cultures held two million PBMCs per well with about 10 IU/ml IL-2. Half the medium was replaced with IL-2 medium on days 3 and 7. TCRdb keeps only in-frame clones here, not all; method: immunoSEQ multiplex PCR. There are roughly 18,000 clones in the sample; approximately 75% occur only once, and under 35% lies in the top ten.

The V and J genes are TRBV15 and TRBJ2-3; 7 bases fit TRBD2. Sequenced sample: CD4+ T cells from PBMCs, cultured in vitro. The clonotype was recovered from a human donor in good health. The CDR3 DNA reads as TGTGCCACCAGCAGGCGGCGGGCTAGCGGATACACAGATACGCAGTATTTT. It specifies CATSRRRASGYTDTQYF. Full variable domain (remainder filled in from reference TRBV15 and TRBJ2-3): DAMVIQNPRYQVTQFGKPVTLSCSQTLNHNVMYWYQQKSSQAPKLLFHYYDKDFNNEADTPDNFQSRRPNTSFCFLDIRSPGLGDTAMYLCATSRRRASGYTDTQYFGPGTRLTVL.